This T cell receptor beta chain originates from a study of T cell responses to AZD1222 COVID-19 vaccine. Findings and limits, study-wide: Mostly white British, mostly female donors; authors suggested clonal diversity may be underestimated. CD4 TCRs associated with vaccination spanned spike, dominating at 160-218 and 743-854.

Libraries were prepared by immunoSEQ multiplex PCR; TCRdb keeps only in-frame clonotypes and omits some of them. The data show approximately 140,000 clones, with 91% seen just once and roughly 3.8% held by the top ten. As for this clone: Its antigen is undetermined.

V was pared by 0 bases and J by 1 base, with 20 bases between. Germline CDR1 reads MGHRA; CDR2 reads YSYEKL. The CDR3 runs to 19 residues. Material: peripheral blood, obtained 28 days after the second AZD1222 dose. V and J are TRBV4-1 and TRBJ2-3; a possible D gene is TRBD2 (7 bases). The TCR sequence derives from an adult who received the AZD1222 COVID-19 vaccine. The DNA for the CDR3 is TGCGCCAGCAGCCAAGAAGAGGTCGGTAGGGGGGGCCGCACAGATACGCAGTATTTT. Its protein product is CASSQEEVGRGGRTDTQYF.